This T cell receptor beta chain was found in a study of blood T cell repertoires in COVID-19. Study at large: The cDNA or gDNA used as material had been derived from T cells, B-cell-depleted T cells, or PBMCs.

Authors' processing steps: By means of reference gene primer amplification, nucleated cell counts were estimated. TCRdb's table, derived via immunoSEQ multiplex PCR, lists solely in-frame clones and lacks some. That table supplies the V and J calls and clone size; D and trimming were determined from the DNA. Counted here are approximately 200,000 clones, less than 85% occurring once; the ten biggest clones make up approximately 3%. CDR3 length: 14 amino acids. The V end was cut by 6 bases, the J end by 7 bases, with 19 bases between. Germline V gene lookup returns CDR1 MDHEN and CDR2 SYDVKM. Grouping used clinical history reported by participants in a survey and questionnaire. Recovered status applied to Cohort 3 donors who had two consecutive negative PCRs. It also applied to those with clearance or with symptom resolution.

The specimen was PBMCs or T cells enriched from blood (not recorded which). This receptor was obtained from a woman younger than 45 who had recovered from COVID-19. This sequence joins TRBV28 and TRBJ2-7; a weak D match, TRBD2 (8 bases). CDR3 loop: CASSSGRGRSEQYF. CDR3 coding DNA: TGTGCCAGCAGCTCCGGGAGGGGGCGGAGTGAGCAGTACTTC.